The source of this TCR beta chain is a study of T cell repertoires in cytomegalovirus infection. Looking at the study overall: In the study, CMV epitopes included recently identified HLA-C-restricted and well-studied HLA-B-restricted ones. The public TCR beta signatures pointed to both CMV infection and matching HLA type. Study results and limitations: There were carriers of CMV plus the relevant HLA, and cumulative public TCR beta family frequency identified them.

Deletions cut 0 bases from V and 7 bases from J, with 10 bases between. The germline V gene has CDR1 LNHNV and CDR2 YYDKDF (reference sequence). The CDR3 is 14 amino acids. A word on this clonotype: Its antigen is still unknown.

TCRdb re-called the reads with MiXCR, one entry per CDR3 protein. Counted here are about 330,000 distinct CDR3 sequences, about 35% occurring once; the ten biggest clones make up roughly 13%. The chain recombines TRBV15 with TRBJ1-5; no reliable D call. The receptor's source is a human donor in good health (CMV status not recorded). Some clones in this sample may be carry-over from other donors' samples. The sample here was cultured PBMCs, taken from culture after CMV antigen stimulation. CDR3 amino acids: CATSRDAVAQPQHF. CDR3 DNA: TGTGCCACCAGCAGAGATGCAGTGGCGCAGCCCCAGCATTTT.